The clone carrying this TCR beta chain was observed many times. No antigen is known for it. These data originate in a study of T cells in Graves' hyperthyroidism and ophthalmopathy. TCR beta CDR3 region amplification was performed from RNA transcripts. The TCR CDR3 was amplified in a first-round RT-PCR using the HTBI primer set. TCRdb re-called the multiplex PCR reads through MiXCR, storing one row per CDR3 protein. The data contain under 350,000 distinct CDR3 sequences, 21% of them singletons. It was uncontrolled infection, other autoimmune disease, pregnancy or lactation that excluded patients. General study findings and limits: Ophthalmopathy could be told apart from stable hyperthyroidism with a 13 V-J model.

CDR1 is SGHTA and CDR2 is FQGNSA in the germline V gene. The CDR3 loop spans 21 amino acids. The junction had 19 bases not matched to a gene; V was cut back by 4 bases and J by 2 bases. The chain recombines TRBV7-2 with TRBJ2-5, with 13 positions matching TRBD2. The clonotype originates from a woman aged 50 to 60 with Graves' hyperthyroidism. Sequenced input: blood. The CDR3 here is CASSSGLAGPTPDAYQETQYF. CDR3 DNA sequence: TGTGCCAGCAGCTCGGGACTAGCGGGACCTACCCCAGACGCGTATCAAGAGACCCAGTACTTC.